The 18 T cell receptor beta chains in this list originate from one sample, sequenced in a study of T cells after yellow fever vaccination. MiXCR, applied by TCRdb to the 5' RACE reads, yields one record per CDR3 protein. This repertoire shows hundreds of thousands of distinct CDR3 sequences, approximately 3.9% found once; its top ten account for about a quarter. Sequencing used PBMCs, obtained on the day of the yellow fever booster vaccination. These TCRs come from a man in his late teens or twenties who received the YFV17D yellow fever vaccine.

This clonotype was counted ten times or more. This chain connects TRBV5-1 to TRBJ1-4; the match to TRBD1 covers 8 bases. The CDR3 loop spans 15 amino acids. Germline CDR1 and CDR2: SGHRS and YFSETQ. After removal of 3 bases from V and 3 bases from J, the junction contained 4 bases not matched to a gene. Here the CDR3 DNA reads TGCGCCAGCAGCTCCCAGGGGGCCTCTAATGAAAAACTGTTTTTT. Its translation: CASSSQGASNEKLFF. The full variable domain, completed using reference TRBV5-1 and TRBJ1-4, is KAGVTQTPRYLIKTRGQQVTLSCSPISGHRSVSWYQQTPGQGLQFLFEYFSETQRNKGNFPGRFSGRQFSNSRSEMNVSTLELGDSALYLCASSSQGASNEKLFFGSGTQLSVL.

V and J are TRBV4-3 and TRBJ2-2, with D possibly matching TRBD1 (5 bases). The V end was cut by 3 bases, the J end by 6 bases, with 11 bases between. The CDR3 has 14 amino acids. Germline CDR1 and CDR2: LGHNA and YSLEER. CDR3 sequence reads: CASSQRLGPGELFF. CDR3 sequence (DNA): TGCGCCAGCAGCCAGAGGCTGGGGCCCGGGGAGCTGTTTTTT.

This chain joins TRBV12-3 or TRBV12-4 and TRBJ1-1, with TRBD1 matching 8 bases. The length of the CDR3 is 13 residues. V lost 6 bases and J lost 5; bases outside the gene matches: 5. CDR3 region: CASRTGVGTEAFF. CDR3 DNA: TGTGCCAGCAGGACAGGGGTGGGGACTGAAGCTTTCTTT.

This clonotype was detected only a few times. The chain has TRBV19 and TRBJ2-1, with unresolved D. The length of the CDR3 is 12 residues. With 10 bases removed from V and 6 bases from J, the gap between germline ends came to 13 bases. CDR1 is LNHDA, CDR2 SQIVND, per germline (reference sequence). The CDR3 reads CATRVPGNEQFF. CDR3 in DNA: TGTGCCACCCGGGTCCCTGGCAATGAGCAGTTCTTC.

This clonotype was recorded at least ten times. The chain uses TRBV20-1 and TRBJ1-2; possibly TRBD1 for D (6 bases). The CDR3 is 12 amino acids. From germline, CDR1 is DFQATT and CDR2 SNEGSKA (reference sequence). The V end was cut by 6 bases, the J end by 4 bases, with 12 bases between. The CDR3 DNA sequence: TGCAGTGCCCCCCCAGGGGCCTATGGCTACACCTTC. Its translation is CSAPPGAYGYTF.

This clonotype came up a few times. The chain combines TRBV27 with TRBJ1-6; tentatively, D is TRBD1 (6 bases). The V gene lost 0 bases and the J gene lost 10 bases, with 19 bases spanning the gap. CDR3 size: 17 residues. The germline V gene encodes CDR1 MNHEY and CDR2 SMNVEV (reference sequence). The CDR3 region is CASSLSMAGVSRSPLHF. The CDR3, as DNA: TGTGCCAGCAGTTTATCGATGGCAGGGGTATCGCGATCACCCCTCCACTTT.

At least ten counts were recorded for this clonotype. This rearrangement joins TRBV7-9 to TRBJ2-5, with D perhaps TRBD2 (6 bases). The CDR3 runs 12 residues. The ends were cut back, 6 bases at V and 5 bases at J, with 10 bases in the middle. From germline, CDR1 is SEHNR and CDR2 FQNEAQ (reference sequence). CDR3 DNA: TGTGCCAGCAGGCCTGCGGGGGAGACCCAGTACTTC. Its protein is CASRPAGETQYF.

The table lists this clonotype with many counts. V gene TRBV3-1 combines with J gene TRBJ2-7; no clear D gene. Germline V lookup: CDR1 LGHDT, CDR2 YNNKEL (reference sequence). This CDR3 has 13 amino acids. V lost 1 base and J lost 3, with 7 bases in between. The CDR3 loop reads CASSQGHGYEQYF. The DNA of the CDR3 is TGTGCCAGCAGCCAAGGGCACGGCTACGAGCAGTACTTC.

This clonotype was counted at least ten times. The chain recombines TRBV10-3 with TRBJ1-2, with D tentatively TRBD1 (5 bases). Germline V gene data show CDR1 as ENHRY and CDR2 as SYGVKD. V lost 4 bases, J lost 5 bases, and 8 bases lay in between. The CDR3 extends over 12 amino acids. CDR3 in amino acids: CAISGAGYGYTF. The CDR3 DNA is TGTGCCATCAGTGGGGCAGGGTATGGCTACACCTTC.

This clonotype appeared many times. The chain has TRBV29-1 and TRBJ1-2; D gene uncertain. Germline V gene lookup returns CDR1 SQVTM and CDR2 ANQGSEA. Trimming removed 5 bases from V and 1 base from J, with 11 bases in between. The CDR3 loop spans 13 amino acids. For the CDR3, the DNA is TGCAGCGTTCTAGACATCTATAACTATGGCTACACCTTC. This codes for CSVLDIYNYGYTF.

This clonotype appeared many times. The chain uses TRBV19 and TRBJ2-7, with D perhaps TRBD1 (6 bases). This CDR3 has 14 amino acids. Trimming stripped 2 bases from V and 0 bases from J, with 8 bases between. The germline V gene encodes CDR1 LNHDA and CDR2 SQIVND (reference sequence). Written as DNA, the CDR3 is TGTGCCAGTAGTATACAGGGGAACTCCTACGAGCAGTACTTC. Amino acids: CASSIQGNSYEQYF.

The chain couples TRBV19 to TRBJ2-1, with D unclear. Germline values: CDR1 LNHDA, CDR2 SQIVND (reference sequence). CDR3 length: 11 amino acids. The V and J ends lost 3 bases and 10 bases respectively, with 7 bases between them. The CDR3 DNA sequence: TGTGCCAGTAGTATCTATGGGGAGCAGTTCTTC. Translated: CASSIYGEQFF.

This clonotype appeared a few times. CDR3 loop: CASSLERGVSRELFF. The CDR3, as DNA: TGTGCCAGCAGCTTGGAGCGGGGGGTATCCAGGGAGCTGTTTTTT. This sequence joins TRBV7-2 and TRBJ2-2; 9 positions agree with TRBD2. This CDR3 has 15 residues. Germline V CDR1 and CDR2: SGHTA, FQGNSA. Trimming at V came to 3 bases and at J to 9 bases, leaving 8 bases not matched to a gene.

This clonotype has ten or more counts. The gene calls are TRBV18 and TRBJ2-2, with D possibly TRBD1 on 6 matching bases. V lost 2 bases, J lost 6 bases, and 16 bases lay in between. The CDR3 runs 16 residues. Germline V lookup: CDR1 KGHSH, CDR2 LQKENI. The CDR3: CASSPRAGGASGELFF. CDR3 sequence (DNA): TGTGCCAGCTCACCAAGGGCTGGGGGCGCCTCCGGGGAGCTGTTTTTT.

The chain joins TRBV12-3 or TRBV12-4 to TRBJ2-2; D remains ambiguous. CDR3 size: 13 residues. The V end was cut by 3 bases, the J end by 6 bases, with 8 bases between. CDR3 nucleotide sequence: TGTGCCAGCAGTTTTCAGTCGGCCGGGGAGCTGTTTTTT. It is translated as CASSFQSAGELFF.

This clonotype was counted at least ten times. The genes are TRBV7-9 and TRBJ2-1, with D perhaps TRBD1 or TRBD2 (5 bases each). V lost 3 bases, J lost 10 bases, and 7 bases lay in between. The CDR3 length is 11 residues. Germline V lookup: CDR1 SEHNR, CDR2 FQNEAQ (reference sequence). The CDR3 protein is CASSLRGEQFF. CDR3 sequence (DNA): TGTGCCAGCAGCTTGAGGGGCGAGCAGTTCTTC.

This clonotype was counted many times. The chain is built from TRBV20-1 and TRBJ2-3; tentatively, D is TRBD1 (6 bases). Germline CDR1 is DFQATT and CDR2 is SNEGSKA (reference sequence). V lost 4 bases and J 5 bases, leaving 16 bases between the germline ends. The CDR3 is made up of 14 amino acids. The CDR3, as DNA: TGCAGTGCTATCCGAGGGGCACAGGGAGATACGCAGTATTTT. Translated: CSAIRGAQGDTQYF.

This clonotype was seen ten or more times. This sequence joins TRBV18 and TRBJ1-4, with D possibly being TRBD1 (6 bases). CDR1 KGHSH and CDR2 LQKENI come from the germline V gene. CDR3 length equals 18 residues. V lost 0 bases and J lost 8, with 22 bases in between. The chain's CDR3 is CASSPPSPRWGRLEKLFF. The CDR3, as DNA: TGTGCCAGCTCACCACCTTCCCCGCGATGGGGGCGTTTGGAAAAACTGTTTTTT.